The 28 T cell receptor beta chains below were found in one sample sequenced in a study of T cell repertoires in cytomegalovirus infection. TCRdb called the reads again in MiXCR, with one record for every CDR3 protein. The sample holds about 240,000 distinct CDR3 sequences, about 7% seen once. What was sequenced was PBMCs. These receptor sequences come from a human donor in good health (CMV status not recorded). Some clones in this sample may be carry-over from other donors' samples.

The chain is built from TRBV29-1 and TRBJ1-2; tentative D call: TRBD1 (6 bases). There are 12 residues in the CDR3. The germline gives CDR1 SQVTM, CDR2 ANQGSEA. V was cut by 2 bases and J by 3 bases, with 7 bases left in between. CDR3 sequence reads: CSVENRDYGYTF. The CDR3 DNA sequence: TGCAGCGTTGAAAACAGGGACTATGGCTACACCTTC. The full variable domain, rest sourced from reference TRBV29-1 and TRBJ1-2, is SAVISQKPSRDICQRGTSLTIQCQVDSQVTMMFWYRQQPGQSLTLIATANQGSEATYESGFVIDKFPISRPNLTFSTLTVSNMSPEDSSIYLCSVENRDYGYTFGSGTRLTVV.

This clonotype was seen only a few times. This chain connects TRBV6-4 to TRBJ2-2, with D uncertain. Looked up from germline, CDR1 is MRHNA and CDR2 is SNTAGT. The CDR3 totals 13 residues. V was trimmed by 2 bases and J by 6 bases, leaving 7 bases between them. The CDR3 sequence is CASSDGPSGELFF. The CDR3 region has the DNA TGTGCCAGCAGTGACGGCCCCTCCGGGGAGCTGTTTTTT.

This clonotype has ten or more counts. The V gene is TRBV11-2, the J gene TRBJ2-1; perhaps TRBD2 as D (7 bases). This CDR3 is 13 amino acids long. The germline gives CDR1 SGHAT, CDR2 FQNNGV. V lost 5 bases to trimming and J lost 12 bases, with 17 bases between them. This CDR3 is CASSPVRGGGQFF. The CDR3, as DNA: TGTGCCAGCAGCCCCGTGAGGGGGGGGGGGCAGTTCTTC.

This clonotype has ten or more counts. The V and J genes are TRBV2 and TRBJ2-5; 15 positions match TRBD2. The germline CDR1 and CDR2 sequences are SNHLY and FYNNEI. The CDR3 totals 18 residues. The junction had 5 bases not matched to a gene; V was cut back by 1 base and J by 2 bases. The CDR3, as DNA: TGTGCCAGCAGTGAAGTGGGACTAGCGGGGGGCCGACAAGAGACCCAGTACTTC. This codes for CASSEVGLAGGRQETQYF.

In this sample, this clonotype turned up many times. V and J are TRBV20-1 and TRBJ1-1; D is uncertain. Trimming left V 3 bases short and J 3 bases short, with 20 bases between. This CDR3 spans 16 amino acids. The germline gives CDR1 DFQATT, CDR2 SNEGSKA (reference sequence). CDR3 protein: CSASPRGRSSYTEAFF. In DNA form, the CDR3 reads TGCAGTGCTAGCCCACGTGGTAGGAGTTCTTACACTGAAGCTTTCTTT.

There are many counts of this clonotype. The chain's CDR3 is CASSQGTARQETQYF. The CDR3 nucleotides read TGTGCCAGCAGCCAAGGGACAGCGAGACAAGAGACCCAGTACTTC. This chain joins TRBV7-2 and TRBJ2-5, with 7 nucleotides matching TRBD1. Germline trimming cut 5 bases from V and 2 bases from J; bases unmatched to any gene: 8. The CDR3 runs to 15 residues. CDR1 is SGHTA, CDR2 FQGNSA, per germline.

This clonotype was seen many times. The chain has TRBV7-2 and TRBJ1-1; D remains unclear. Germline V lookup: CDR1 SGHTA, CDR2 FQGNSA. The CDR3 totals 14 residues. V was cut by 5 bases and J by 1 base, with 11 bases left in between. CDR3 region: CASSPDPQNTEAFF. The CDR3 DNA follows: TGTGCCAGCAGCCCAGACCCTCAGAACACTGAAGCTTTCTTT.

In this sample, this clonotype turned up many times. The CDR3 protein is CASSEIPRQGGETQYF. The CDR3 nucleotides are TGCGCCAGCAGTGAGATCCCCAGGCAGGGAGGAGAGACCCAGTACTTC. The chain employs TRBV10-2 and TRBJ2-5, with D possibly matching TRBD2 (6 bases). This CDR3 comprises 16 residues. From germline, CDR1 is WSHSY and CDR2 SAAADI. V was trimmed by 2 bases and J by 4 bases, leaving 17 bases between them.

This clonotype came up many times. CDR3 nucleotide sequence: TGTGCCAGCAGTCCCCGACAATTCACTGAAGCTTTCTTT. As protein: CASSPRQFTEAFF. The chain links TRBV12-3 or TRBV12-4 to TRBJ1-1; D gene uncertain. The CDR3 totals 13 residues. Trimming pared 5 bases from V and 4 bases from J, leaving 11 bases between.

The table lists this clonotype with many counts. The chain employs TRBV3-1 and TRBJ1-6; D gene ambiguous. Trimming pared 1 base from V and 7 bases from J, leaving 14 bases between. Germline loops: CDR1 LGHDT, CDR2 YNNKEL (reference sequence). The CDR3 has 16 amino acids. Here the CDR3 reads CASSQVWGKDNSPLHF. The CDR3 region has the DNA TGTGCCAGCAGCCAAGTTTGGGGAAAGGACAATTCACCCCTCCACTTT.

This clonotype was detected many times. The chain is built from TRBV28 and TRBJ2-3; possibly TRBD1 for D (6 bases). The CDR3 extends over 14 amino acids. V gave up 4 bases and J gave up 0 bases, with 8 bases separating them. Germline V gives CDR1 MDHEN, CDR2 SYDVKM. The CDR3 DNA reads TGTGCCAGCAGTTCACAGGGAAGCACAGATACGCAGTATTTT. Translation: CASSSQGSTDTQYF.

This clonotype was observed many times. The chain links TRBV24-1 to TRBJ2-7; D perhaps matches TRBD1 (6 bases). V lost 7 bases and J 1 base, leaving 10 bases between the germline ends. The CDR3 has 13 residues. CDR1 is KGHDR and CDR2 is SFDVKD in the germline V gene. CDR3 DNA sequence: TGTGCCACCAGCATGGGGACATCCTACGAGCAGTACTTC. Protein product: CATSMGTSYEQYF.

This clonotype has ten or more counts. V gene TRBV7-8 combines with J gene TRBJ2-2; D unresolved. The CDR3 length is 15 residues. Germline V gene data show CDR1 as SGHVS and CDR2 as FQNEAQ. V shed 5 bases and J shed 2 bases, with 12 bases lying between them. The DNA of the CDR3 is TGTGCCAGCAGCCAAGCCAGGATTAACACCGGGGAGCTGTTTTTT. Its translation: CASSQARINTGELFF.

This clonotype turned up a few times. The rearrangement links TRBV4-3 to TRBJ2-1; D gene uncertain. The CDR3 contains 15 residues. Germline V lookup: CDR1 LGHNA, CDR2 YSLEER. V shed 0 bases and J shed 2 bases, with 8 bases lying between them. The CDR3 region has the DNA TGCGCCAGCAGCCAAGAGGGAAGTCCCTACAATGAGCAGTTCTTC. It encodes CASSQEGSPYNEQFF.

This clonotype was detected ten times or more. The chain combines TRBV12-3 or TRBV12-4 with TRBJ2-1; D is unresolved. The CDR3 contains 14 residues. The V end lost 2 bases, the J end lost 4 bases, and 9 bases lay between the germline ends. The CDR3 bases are TGTGCCAGCAGTTTAATGGGCAGTTACAATGAGCAGTTCTTC. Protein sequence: CASSLMGSYNEQFF.

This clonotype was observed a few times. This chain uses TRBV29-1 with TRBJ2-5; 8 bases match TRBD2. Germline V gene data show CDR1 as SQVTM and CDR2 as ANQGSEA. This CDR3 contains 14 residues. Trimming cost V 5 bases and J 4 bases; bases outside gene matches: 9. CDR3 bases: TGCAGCGTTACCGCGGGGGGCAGAGGAGAGACCCAGTACTTC. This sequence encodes CSVTAGGRGETQYF.

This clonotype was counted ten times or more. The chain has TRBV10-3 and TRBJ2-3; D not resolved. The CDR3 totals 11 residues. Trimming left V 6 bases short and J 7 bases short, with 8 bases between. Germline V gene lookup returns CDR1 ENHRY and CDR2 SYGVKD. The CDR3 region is CAIRGSNTQYF. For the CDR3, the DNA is TGTGCCATCAGGGGTTCGAATACGCAGTATTTT.

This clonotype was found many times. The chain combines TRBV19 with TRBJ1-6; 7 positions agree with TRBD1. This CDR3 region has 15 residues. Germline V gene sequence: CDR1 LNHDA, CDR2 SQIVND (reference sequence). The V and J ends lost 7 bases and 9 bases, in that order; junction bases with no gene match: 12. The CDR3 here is CASTMGAGGPSPLHF. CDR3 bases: TGTGCCAGTACCATGGGGGCAGGGGGGCCTTCACCCCTCCACTTT. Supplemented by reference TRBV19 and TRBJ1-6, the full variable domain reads DGGITQSPKYLFRKEGQNVTLSCEQNLNHDAMYWYRQDPGQGLRLIYYSQIVNDFQKGDIAEGYSVSREKKESFPLTVTSAQKNPTAFYLCASTMGAGGPSPLHFGNGTRLTVT.

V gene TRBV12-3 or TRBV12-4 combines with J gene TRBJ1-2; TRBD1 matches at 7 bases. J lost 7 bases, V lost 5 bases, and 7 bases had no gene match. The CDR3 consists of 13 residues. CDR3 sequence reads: CASSPQGVVGYTF. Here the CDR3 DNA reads TGTGCCAGCAGTCCGCAGGGGGTGGTTGGCTACACCTTC.

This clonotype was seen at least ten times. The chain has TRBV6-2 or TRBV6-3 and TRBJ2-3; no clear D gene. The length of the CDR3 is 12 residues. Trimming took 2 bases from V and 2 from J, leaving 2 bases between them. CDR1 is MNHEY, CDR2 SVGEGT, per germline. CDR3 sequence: CASSYPTDTQYF. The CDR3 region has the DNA TGTGCCAGCAGTTACCCCACAGATACGCAGTATTTT.

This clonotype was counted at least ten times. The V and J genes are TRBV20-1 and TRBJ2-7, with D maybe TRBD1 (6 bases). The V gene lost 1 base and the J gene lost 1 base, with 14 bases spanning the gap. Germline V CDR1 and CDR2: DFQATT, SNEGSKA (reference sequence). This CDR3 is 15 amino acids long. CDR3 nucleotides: TGCAGTGCTAGAGGCGAACAAGGGGGATCCTACGAGCAGTACTTC. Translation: CSARGEQGGSYEQYF.

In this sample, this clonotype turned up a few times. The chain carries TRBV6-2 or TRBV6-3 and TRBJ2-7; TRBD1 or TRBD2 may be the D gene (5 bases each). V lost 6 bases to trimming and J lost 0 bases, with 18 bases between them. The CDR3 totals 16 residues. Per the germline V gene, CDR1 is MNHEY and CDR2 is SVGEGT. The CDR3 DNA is TGTGCCAGCAGATGGGGGACCGGGATTTCCTCCTACGAGCAGTACTTC. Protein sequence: CASRWGTGISSYEQYF.

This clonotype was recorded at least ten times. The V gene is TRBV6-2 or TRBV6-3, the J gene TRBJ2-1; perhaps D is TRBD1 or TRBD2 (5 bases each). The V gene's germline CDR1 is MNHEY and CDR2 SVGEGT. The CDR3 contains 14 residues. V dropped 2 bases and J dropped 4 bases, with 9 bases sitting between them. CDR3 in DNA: TGTGCCAGCAGTTACGAGGGGCGGTACAATGAGCAGTTCTTC. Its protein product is CASSYEGRYNEQFF.

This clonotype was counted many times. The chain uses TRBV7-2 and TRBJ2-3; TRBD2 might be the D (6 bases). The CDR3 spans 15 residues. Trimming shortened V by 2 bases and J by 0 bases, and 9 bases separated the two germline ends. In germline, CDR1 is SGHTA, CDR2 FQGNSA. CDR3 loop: CASSLQGGSTDTQYF. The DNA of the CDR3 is TGTGCCAGCAGCTTACAGGGAGGTAGCACAGATACGCAGTATTTT.

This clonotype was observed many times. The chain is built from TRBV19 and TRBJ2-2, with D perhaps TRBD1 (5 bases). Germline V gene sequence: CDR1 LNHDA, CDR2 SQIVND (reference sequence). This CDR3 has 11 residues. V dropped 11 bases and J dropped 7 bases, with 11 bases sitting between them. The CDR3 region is CASGYIGELFF. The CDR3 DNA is TGTGCCTCAGGGTATATCGGGGAGCTGTTTTTT. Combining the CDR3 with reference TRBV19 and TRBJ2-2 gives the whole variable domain DGGITQSPKYLFRKEGQNVTLSCEQNLNHDAMYWYRQDPGQGLRLIYYSQIVNDFQKGDIAEGYSVSREKKESFPLTVTSAQKNPTAFYLCASGYIGELFFGEGSRLTVL.

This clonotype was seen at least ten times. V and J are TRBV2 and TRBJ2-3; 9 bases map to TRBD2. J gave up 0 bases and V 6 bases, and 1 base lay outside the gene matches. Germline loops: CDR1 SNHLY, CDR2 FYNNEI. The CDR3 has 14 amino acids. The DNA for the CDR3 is TGTGCCAGCAGCGGGACTAGCAGCACAGATACGCAGTATTTT. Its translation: CASSGTSSTDTQYF.

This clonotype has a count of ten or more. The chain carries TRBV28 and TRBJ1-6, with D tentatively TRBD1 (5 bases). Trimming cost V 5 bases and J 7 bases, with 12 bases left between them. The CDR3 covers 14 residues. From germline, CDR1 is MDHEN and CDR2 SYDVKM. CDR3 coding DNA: TGTGCCAGCAGTCCATCCGGGGGGAATTCACCCCTCCACTTT. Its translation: CASSPSGGNSPLHF.

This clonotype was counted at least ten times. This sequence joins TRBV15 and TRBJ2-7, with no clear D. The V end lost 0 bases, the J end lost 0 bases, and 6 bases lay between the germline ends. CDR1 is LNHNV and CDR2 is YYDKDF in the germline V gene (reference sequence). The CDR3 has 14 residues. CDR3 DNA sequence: TGTGCCACCAGCAGAGAACCTCGCTCCTACGAGCAGTACTTC. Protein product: CATSREPRSYEQYF.